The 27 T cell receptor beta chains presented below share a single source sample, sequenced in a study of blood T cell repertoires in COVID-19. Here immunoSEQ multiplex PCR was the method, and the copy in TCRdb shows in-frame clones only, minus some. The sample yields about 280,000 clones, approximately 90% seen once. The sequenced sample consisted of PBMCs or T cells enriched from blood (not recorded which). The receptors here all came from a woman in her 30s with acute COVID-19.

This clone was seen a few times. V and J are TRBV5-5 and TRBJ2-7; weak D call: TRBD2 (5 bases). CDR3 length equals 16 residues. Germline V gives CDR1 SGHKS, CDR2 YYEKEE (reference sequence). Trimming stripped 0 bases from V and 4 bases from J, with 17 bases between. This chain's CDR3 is CASSLGQTRIGYEQYF. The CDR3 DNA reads TGTGCCAGCAGCTTGGGCCAAACTAGGATTGGGTACGAGCAGTACTTC.

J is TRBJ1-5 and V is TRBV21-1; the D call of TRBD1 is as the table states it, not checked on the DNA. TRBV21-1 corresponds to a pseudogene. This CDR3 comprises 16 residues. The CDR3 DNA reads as TGTGCCAGCAGCAAACCTCAGGACAAGCCCAATCAGCCCCAGCATTTT. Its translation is CASSKPQDKPNQPQHF.

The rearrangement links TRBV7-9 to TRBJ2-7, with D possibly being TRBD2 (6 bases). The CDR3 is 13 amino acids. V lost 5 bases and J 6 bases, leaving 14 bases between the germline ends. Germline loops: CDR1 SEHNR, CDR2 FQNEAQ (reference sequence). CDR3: CASSPTGLSEQYF. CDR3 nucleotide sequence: TGTGCCAGCAGCCCCACGGGACTCTCCGAGCAGTACTTC.

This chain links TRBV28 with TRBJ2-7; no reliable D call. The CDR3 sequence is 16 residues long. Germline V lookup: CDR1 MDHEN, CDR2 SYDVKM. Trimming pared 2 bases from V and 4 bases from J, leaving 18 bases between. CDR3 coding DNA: TGTGCCAGCAGTTTACACTCCCTTCAGGATCCTTACGAGCAGTACTTC. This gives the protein CASSLHSLQDPYEQYF.

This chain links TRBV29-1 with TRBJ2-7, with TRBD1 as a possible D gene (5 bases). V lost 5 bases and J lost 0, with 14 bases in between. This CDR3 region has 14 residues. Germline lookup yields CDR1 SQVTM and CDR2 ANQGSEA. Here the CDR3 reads CSVWIGDPSYEQYF. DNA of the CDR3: TGCAGCGTTTGGATAGGGGATCCCTCCTACGAGCAGTACTTC.

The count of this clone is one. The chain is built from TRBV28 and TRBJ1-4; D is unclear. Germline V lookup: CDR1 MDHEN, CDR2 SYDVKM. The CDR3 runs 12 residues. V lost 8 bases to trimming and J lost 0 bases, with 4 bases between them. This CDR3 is CASGSTNEKLFF. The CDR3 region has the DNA TGTGCCAGCGGCTCAACTAATGAAAAACTGTTTTTT.

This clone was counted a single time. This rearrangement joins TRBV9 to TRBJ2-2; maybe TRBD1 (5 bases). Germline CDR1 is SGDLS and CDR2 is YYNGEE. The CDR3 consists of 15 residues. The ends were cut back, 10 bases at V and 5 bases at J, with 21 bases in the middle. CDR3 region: CADGTCQGQTGELFF. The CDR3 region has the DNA TGTGCCGACGGTACGTGCCAGGGCCAAACCGGGGAGCTGTTTTTT.

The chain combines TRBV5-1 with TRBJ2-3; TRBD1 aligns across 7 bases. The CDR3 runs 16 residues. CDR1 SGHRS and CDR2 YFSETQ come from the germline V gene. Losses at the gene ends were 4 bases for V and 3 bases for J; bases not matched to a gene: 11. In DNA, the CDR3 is TGCGCCAGCAGCCTGGGACAGCCCACTCCTACAGATACGCAGTATTTT. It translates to CASSLGQPTPTDTQYF.

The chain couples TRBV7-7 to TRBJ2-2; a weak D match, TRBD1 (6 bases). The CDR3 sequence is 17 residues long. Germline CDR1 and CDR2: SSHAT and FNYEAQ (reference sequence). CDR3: CASAPGTLRANTGELFF. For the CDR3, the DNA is TGTGCTAGCGCTCCCGGGACACTTAGAGCGAACACCGGGGAGCTGTTTTTT.

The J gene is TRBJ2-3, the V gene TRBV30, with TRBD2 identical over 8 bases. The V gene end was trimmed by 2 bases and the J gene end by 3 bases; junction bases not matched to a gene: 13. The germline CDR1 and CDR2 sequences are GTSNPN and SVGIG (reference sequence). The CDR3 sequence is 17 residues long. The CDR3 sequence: CAWSLSGRGVGTDTQYF. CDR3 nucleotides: TGTGCCTGGAGTCTCAGCGGGAGAGGGGTGGGTACAGATACGCAGTATTTT.

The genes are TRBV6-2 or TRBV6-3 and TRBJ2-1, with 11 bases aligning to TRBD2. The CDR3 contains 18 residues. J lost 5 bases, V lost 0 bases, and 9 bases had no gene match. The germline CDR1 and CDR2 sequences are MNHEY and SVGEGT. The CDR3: CASSYSMASGRINNEQFF. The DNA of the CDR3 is TGTGCCAGCAGTTACTCGATGGCTAGCGGGAGGATAAACAATGAGCAGTTCTTC.

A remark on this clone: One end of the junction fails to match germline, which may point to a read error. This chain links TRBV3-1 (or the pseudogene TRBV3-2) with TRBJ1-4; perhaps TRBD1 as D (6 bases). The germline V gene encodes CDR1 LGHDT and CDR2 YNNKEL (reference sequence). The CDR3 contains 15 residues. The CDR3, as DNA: TGTGCCAGCAGCAAAGAAGGGGGTACTAATGAAAAACTGTTTTTT. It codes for CASSKEGGTNEKLFF.

The CDR3 region has the DNA TGCAGCGTTGGGACTAGCGGGAAGGGCGAGCAGTACTTC. As protein: CSVGTSGKGEQYF. The gene calls are TRBV29-1 and TRBJ2-7; 12 nucleotides match TRBD2. The germline gives CDR1 SQVTM, CDR2 ANQGSEA. V shed 4 bases and J 6 bases; nucleotides not matched to a gene: 4. The length of the CDR3 is 13 residues.

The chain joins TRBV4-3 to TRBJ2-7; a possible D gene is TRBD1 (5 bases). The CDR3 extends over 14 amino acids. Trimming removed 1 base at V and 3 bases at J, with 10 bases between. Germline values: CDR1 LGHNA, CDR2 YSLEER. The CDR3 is CASSQGGRDYEQYF. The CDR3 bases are TGCGCCAGCAGCCAAGGGGGCAGGGACTACGAGCAGTACTTC.

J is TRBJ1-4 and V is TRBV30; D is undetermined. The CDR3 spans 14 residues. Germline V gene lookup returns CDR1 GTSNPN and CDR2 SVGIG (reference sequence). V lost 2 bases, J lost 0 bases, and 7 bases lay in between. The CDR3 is CAWSRVSTNEKLFF. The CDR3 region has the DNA TGTGCCTGGAGTCGTGTTTCAACTAATGAAAAACTGTTTTTT.

The CDR3: CASSSTSSTDTQYF. As DNA, the CDR3 is TGCGCCAGCAGCTCGACTAGCAGCACAGATACGCAGTATTTT. V is TRBV5-1 and J is TRBJ2-3; 7 nucleotides line up with TRBD2. The J segment lost 0 bases and the V segment lost 3 bases, leaving 1 base of the junction unmatched. CDR1 SGHRS and CDR2 YFSETQ come from the germline V gene. The CDR3 has 14 residues.

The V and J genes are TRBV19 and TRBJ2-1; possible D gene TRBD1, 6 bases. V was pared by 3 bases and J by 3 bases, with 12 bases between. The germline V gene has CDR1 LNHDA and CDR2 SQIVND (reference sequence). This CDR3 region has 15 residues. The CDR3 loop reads CASSITGSGYNEQFF. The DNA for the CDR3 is TGTGCCAGTAGTATTACAGGGTCGGGCTACAATGAGCAGTTCTTC.

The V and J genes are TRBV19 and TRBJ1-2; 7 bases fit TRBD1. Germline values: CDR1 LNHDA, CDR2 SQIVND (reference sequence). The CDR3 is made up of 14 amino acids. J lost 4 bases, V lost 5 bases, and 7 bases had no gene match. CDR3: CASSVDQGGYGYTF. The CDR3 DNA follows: TGTGCCAGTAGTGTCGACCAGGGGGGCTATGGCTACACCTTC.

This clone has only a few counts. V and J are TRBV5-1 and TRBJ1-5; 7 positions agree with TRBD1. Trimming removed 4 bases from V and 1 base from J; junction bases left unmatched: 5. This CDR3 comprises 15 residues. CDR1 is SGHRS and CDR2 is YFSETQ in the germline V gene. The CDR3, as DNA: TGCGCCAGCAGCCCGACAGGGCAGAGCAATCAGCCCCAGCATTTT. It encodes CASSPTGQSNQPQHF.

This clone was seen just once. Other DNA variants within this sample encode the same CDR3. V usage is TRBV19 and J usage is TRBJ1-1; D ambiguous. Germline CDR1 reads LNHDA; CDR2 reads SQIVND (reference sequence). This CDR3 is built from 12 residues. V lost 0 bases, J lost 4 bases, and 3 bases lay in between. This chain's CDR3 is CASSIDSTEAFF. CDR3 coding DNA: TGTGCCAGTAGTATAGATAGCACTGAAGCTTTCTTT.

The CDR3 nucleotides read TGTGCCAGCAGTTTTTCGGGGGTTCAGCCCCAGCATTTT. It yields the protein CASSFSGVQPQHF. This chain connects TRBV12-3 or TRBV12-4 to TRBJ1-5; D possibly corresponds to TRBD1 (5 bases). Trimming left V 3 bases short and J 6 bases short, with 9 bases between. The CDR3 is 13 residues long.

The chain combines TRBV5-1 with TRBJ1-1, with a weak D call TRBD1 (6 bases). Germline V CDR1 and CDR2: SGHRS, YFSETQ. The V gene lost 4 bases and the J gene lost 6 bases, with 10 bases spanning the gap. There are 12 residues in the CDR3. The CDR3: CASSPGVPEAFF. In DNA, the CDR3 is TGCGCCAGCAGCCCAGGGGTCCCTGAAGCTTTCTTT.

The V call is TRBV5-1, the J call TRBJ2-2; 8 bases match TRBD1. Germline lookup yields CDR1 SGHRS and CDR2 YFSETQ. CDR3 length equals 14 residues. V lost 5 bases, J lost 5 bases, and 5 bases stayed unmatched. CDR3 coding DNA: TGCGCCAGCAGACAGGGGGGCGAAACCGGGGAGCTGTTTTTT. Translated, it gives CASRQGGETGELFF. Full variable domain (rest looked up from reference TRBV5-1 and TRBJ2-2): KAGVTQTPRYLIKTRGQQVTLSCSPISGHRSVSWYQQTPGQGLQFLFEYFSETQRNKGNFPGRFSGRQFSNSRSEMNVSTLELGDSALYLCASRQGGETGELFFGEGSRLTVL.

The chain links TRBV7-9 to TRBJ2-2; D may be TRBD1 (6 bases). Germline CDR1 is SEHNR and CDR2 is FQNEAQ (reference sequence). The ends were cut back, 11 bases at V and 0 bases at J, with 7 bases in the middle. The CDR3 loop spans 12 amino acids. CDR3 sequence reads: CARTANTGELFF. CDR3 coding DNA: TGTGCCCGGACAGCGAACACCGGGGAGCTGTTTTTT.

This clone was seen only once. CDR3 DNA sequence: TGTGCCAGCAGCGTAGAGAGGGGGGGGACAAAGTCCTTCCTAGCGGGAGGCGAAGATGAGCAGTTCTTC. It specifies CASSVERGGTKSFLAGGEDEQFF. The chain employs TRBV9 and TRBJ2-1; 11 bases are shared with TRBD2. CDR3 length equals 23 residues. V was pared by 0 bases and J by 8 bases, with 28 bases of the junction left unmatched. Germline CDR1 and CDR2: SGDLS and YYNGEE.

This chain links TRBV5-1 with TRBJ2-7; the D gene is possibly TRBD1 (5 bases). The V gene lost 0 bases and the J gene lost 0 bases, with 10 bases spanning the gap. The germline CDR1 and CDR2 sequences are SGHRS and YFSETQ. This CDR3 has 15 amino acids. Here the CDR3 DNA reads TGCGCCAGCAGCTTGGGACAGACGAGCTCCTACGAGCAGTACTTC. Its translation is CASSLGQTSSYEQYF.

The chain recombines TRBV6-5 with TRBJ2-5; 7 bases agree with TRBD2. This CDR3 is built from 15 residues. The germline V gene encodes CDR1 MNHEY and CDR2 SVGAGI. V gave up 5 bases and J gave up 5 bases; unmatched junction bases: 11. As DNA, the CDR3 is TGTGCCAGCAGTCTTACTCTTCTCGGGGGGGAGACCCAGTACTTC. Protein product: CASSLTLLGGETQYF.